The source of this TCR beta chain is a study of blood T cell repertoires in COVID-19. CDR3 length equals 15 residues. Trimming left V 2 bases short and J 1 base short, with 11 bases between. CDR1 and CDR2 from the germline V gene are SGHTA and FQGNSA. All recovered Cohort 3 donors got two negative PCRs, got clearance, or saw symptom resolution. In the original processing: How many nucleated cells were present was estimated from reference gene primer amplification. Measured with immunoSEQ multiplex PCR; TCRdb has only the in-frame clones, and not every one. V and J calls and clone size are as listed in that table; D and trimming were resolved from the DNA. The sample holds fewer than 600,000 clones; roughly 90% are singletons and the top ten take 1.5% to 2%.

The clonotype originates from a woman in her thirties or forties who had recovered from COVID-19. Source material: PBMCs or T cells enriched from blood (not recorded which). The chain carries TRBV7-2 and TRBJ1-1; no firm D call. The CDR3 sequence: CASSLYRVQNTEAFF. In nucleotides, the CDR3 is TGTGCCAGCAGCTTATACCGGGTACAGAACACTGAAGCTTTCTTT. Based on the CDR3 plus reference TRBV7-2 and TRBJ1-1, the full variable domain is GAGVSQSPSNKVTEKGKDVELRCDPISGHTALYWYRQSLGQGLEFLIYFQGNSAPDKSGLPSDRFSAERTGGSVSTLTIQRTQQEDSAVYLCASSLYRVQNTEAFFGQGTRLTVV.